This T cell receptor (beta chain) was captured in a study of blood T cell repertoires in COVID-19. Study-wide background: Researchers got acute and convalescent COVID-19 samples from the United States, Italy and Spain. PBMCs, B-cell-depleted T cells, or T cells provided the cDNA or gDNA that made up the material.

Original data processing: Counts of nucleated cells, estimated from reference gene primer amplification, were obtained. Clones were sequenced by immunoSEQ multiplex PCR, and TCRdb holds only the in-frame ones, with some missing. V, J and clone size reflect that table, while D and trimming were determined from the DNA. Altogether fewer than 90,000 clones are present, 75% to 90% being singletons, with the ten largest covering 6.5% to 7.5%. Specimen: peripheral blood. The receptor was isolated from a woman of 80 years or more with active COVID-19.

The CDR3 DNA reads TGTGCCAGCAGCCCCGGGGCTAGCGGGAGAGACCGGCACGAGCAGTACTTC. Protein product: CASSPGASGRDRHEQYF. The chain couples TRBV7-8 to TRBJ2-7; 10 bases are a match to TRBD2. The V gene's germline CDR1 is SGHVS and CDR2 FQNEAQ. The CDR3 runs to 17 residues. Trimming cost V 5 bases and J 5 bases; bases outside gene matches: 15.